Listed below are T cell receptor beta chains from one sample, sequenced in a study of T cell responses to AZD1222 COVID-19 vaccine. Some clones are missing from TCRdb's copy, which holds only in-frame ones; the method was immunoSEQ multiplex PCR. The sample consists of 100,000 to 150,000 clones, approximately 88% of them appearing once. The sample in question was peripheral blood, obtained on day 0 of AZD1222 vaccination. The origin of the receptors is an adult in good health. Each CDR3 is given with its conserved first and last residue. Not every row has a clone size; where given, it reads once, few, many or a size class.

abundance: -
v_gene: TRBV21-1
CDR3aa: CARQDNQPQHF

abundance: -
v_gene: TRBV6-2/TRBV6-3
CDR3aa: CASSGTVDSSYEQYF

abundance: once
v_gene: TRBV5-4
CDR3aa: CASSLLTGGPPLTYEQYF

abundance: -
v_gene: TRBV24-1
CDR3aa: CATSTGQVLGRDYEQYF

abundance: -
v_gene: TRBV27
CDR3aa: CASSLSGALAGEGEQYF

abundance: -
v_gene: TRBV7-9
CDR3aa: CASRQTSGTYEQYF

abundance: -
v_gene: TRBV18
CDR3aa: CASSPPTGSTEAFF

abundance: -
v_gene: TRBV5-1
CDR3aa: CASRPDRYEQYF

abundance: -
v_gene: TRBV6-4
CDR3aa: CASSPSEGVNEQFF

abundance: -
v_gene: TRBV7-3
CDR3aa: CASSFYRGTEAFF

abundance: -
v_gene: TRBV25-1
CDR3aa: CATTAGWGEKLFF

abundance: few
v_gene: TRBV5-1
CDR3aa: CASSLDGPYGYTF

abundance: -
v_gene: TRBV5-8
CDR3aa: CASSLGDRVDTDTQYF

abundance: -
v_gene: TRBV24-1
CDR3aa: CATSESLAGSYEQYF

abundance: once
v_gene: TRBV7-2
CDR3aa: CASSLTGGGNTEAFF

abundance: -
v_gene: TRBV27
CDR3aa: CASSYGTGNYGYTF

abundance: -
v_gene: TRBV9
CDR3aa: CASSVRLGAGANVLTF

abundance: -
v_gene: TRBV6-5
CDR3aa: CASGTSGSYEQYF

abundance: -
v_gene: TRBV7-8
CDR3aa: CASSPSTSGLLYEQYF

abundance: -
v_gene: TRBV5-1
CDR3aa: CASSVTGHQPQHF

abundance: -
v_gene: TRBV19
CDR3aa: CASSSTERGQRELFF

abundance: -
v_gene: TRBV5-5
CDR3aa: CASSPDSGAGNTIYF

abundance: -
v_gene: TRBV12-5
CDR3aa: CASRNQGARTEAFF

abundance: -
v_gene: TRBV11-3
CDR3aa: CASSLDPDTQYF

abundance: -
v_gene: TRBV6-5
CDR3aa: CASSYSDRVWGYGYTF

abundance: -
v_gene: TRBV7-9
CDR3aa: CASSQEGLRGGYTF

abundance: -
v_gene: TRBV6-5
CDR3aa: CASTEGGVLRAFF

abundance: once
v_gene: TRBV6-4
CDR3aa: CASSGKVTGELFF

abundance: -
v_gene: TRBV7-2
CDR3aa: CASSPRPTTDTQYF

abundance: once
v_gene: TRBV28
CDR3aa: CASSPNSPSGALGGNTIYF

abundance: once
v_gene: TRBV13
CDR3aa: CASSAQGAAGYTF

abundance: -
v_gene: TRBV30
CDR3aa: CAWGRPKWVIEKLFF

abundance: once
v_gene: TRBV7-3
CDR3aa: CASGEGQNKDEQFF

abundance: -
v_gene: TRBV10-3
CDR3aa: CAIGSHGYTF

abundance: -
v_gene: TRBV6-1
CDR3aa: CASSEFEEGGSPLHF

abundance: -
v_gene: TRBV19
CDR3aa: CASSMGTGKGQPQHF

abundance: -
v_gene: TRBV5-1
CDR3aa: CASRKGQGDAGNTIYF

abundance: -
v_gene: TRBV29-1
CDR3aa: CSARAGDYEQYF

abundance: -
v_gene: TRBV9
CDR3aa: CASSVDGSVAGELFF

abundance: -
v_gene: TRBV5-4
CDR3aa: CASNPSSWANTEAFF

abundance: -
v_gene: TRBV19
CDR3aa: CASTVGTRSDNEQFF

abundance: once
v_gene: TRBV5-4
CDR3aa: CASRTDGISGNTIYF